This is a list of T cell receptor beta chains from one sample in a study of cytomegalovirus exposure and HLA in healthy donors. Only in-frame clones appear in the TCRdb table, and some are missing; sequencing was by immunoSEQ multiplex PCR. The sample lists around 200,000 clones, roughly 82% occurring once. The sample consisted of PBMCs. The receptor set was obtained from a girl aged 2-10 years in good health and CMV-seropositive. CDR3s include the opening cysteine and the closing phenylalanine or tryptophan. The order of the fields is J gene, D gene, V gene, clone size, CDR3 DNA, CDR3 protein. A D gene is named only where the DNA matches it firmly. Where a row states a size, it is once, few, many or the class of an expanded clone; other rows omit it.

j_call: TRBJ2-2
d_call: -
v_call: TRBV5-1
clone_size: -
cdr3_nt: TGCGCCAGCAGCGGGACCGGGACACCTAAAAACACCGGGGAGCTGTTTTTT
cdr3_aa: CASSGTGTPKNTGELFF

j_call: TRBJ2-2
d_call: TRBD2
v_call: TRBV12-5
clone_size: -
cdr3_nt: TGTGCTAGTGGTTTGATTAGCGGGATTGTGGCCGGGGAGCTGTTTTTT
cdr3_aa: CASGLISGIVAGELFF

j_call: TRBJ2-2
d_call: TRBD2
v_call: TRBV9
clone_size: -
cdr3_nt: TGTGCCAGCAGCATTAGCGGGAGAGTGGACACCGGGGAGCTGTTTTTT
cdr3_aa: CASSISGRVDTGELFF

j_call: TRBJ1-2
d_call: TRBD1
v_call: TRBV5-6
clone_size: once
cdr3_nt: TGTGCCAGCAGCGCCCGGGACAGGGGGTTTAGTGGCTACACCTTC
cdr3_aa: CASSARDRGFSGYTF

j_call: TRBJ2-2
d_call: -
v_call: TRBV7-9
clone_size: -
cdr3_nt: TGTGCCAGCAGCCCCCCTAGCGCCAACACCGGGGAGCTGTTTTTT
cdr3_aa: CASSPPSANTGELFF

j_call: TRBJ1-5
d_call: TRBD1
v_call: TRBV27
clone_size: -
cdr3_nt: TGTGCCAGCAGTCCGGGGACAGGGGGTCAGCCCCAGCATTTT
cdr3_aa: CASSPGTGGQPQHF

j_call: TRBJ2-3
d_call: TRBD2
v_call: TRBV5-4
clone_size: -
cdr3_nt: TGTGCCAGCAGCTTGGTCGGACTAGCGGCTAGGGGGGGCACAGATACGCAGTATTTT
cdr3_aa: CASSLVGLAARGGTDTQYF

j_call: TRBJ2-2
d_call: -
v_call: TRBV5-6
clone_size: few
cdr3_nt: TGTGCCAGCAGCCCACAAGAAGAGGACACCGGGGAGCTGTTTTTT
cdr3_aa: CASSPQEEDTGELFF

j_call: TRBJ2-3
d_call: TRBD1
v_call: TRBV10-3
clone_size: -
cdr3_nt: TGTGCCTCCATGGGACAGGGGATATCAGATACGCAGTATTTT
cdr3_aa: CASMGQGISDTQYF

j_call: TRBJ2-3
d_call: TRBD2
v_call: TRBV28
clone_size: -
cdr3_nt: TGTGCCAGCAGTTTAGCTACTACTAGCGGGAGAGAACCAGATACGCAGTATTTT
cdr3_aa: CASSLATTSGREPDTQYF

j_call: TRBJ1-6
d_call: -
v_call: TRBV6-1
clone_size: few
cdr3_nt: TGTGCCAGCAGTGCGCGGTTACTGTTCTCACCCCTCCACTTT
cdr3_aa: CASSARLLFSPLHF

j_call: TRBJ1-3
d_call: -
v_call: TRBV5-1
clone_size: -
cdr3_nt: TGCGCCAGCAGCTTGGAAGCTGCGTTTCTCTCTGGAAACACCATATATTTT
cdr3_aa: CASSLEAAFLSGNTIYF

j_call: TRBJ1-2
d_call: -
v_call: TRBV29-1
clone_size: -
cdr3_nt: TGCAGCGTATCTAGGTCATTCGGCTACACCTTC
cdr3_aa: CSVSRSFGYTF

j_call: TRBJ2-2
d_call: -
v_call: TRBV7-9
clone_size: -
cdr3_nt: TGTGCCAGCAGCCCCGGAACAGACCGAGCCCCAAACACCGGGGAGCTGTTTTTT
cdr3_aa: CASSPGTDRAPNTGELFF

j_call: TRBJ2-1
d_call: TRBD1
v_call: TRBV9
clone_size: -
cdr3_nt: TGTGCCAGCAGCGTACAGGGGGACTCCTACAATGAGCAGTTCTTC
cdr3_aa: CASSVQGDSYNEQFF

j_call: TRBJ2-1
d_call: -
v_call: TRBV11-3
clone_size: -
cdr3_nt: TGTGCCAGCAGCCGTCCTTCCAATGAGCAGTTCTTC
cdr3_aa: CASSRPSNEQFF

j_call: TRBJ2-7
d_call: TRBD1
v_call: TRBV5-6
clone_size: -
cdr3_nt: TGTGCCAGCAGCTCCTACCCGGGACAGGGATCCTACGAGCAGTACTTC
cdr3_aa: CASSSYPGQGSYEQYF

j_call: TRBJ1-5
d_call: TRBD1
v_call: TRBV5-1
clone_size: once
cdr3_nt: TGCGCCAGCAGCTTGGAAGCAGGGGGGATAGGCAATCAGCCCCAGCATTTT
cdr3_aa: CASSLEAGGIGNQPQHF

j_call: TRBJ2-5
d_call: -
v_call: TRBV29-1
clone_size: -
cdr3_nt: TGCAGCGTTTGGCTAGCACGGTCGGAGACCCAGTACTTC
cdr3_aa: CSVWLARSETQYF

j_call: TRBJ2-5
d_call: TRBD2
v_call: TRBV28
clone_size: -
cdr3_nt: TGTGCCAGCAGTTTCAGCGGGGGGCAAGAGACCCAGTACTTC
cdr3_aa: CASSFSGGQETQYF

j_call: TRBJ1-1
d_call: -
v_call: TRBV7-9
clone_size: -
cdr3_nt: TGTGCCAGCAGCTCCATGGGGGGAACTGAAGCTTTCTTT
cdr3_aa: CASSSMGGTEAFF

j_call: TRBJ2-1
d_call: TRBD2
v_call: TRBV7-9
clone_size: -
cdr3_nt: TGTGCCAGCAGCTTAGCGGGAGGGCCCTTTAATGAGCAGTTCTTC
cdr3_aa: CASSLAGGPFNEQFF

j_call: TRBJ2-2
d_call: -
v_call: TRBV6-5
clone_size: once
cdr3_nt: TGTGCCAGCAGTCCGGGTTGGGGGGAGCTGTTTTTT
cdr3_aa: CASSPGWGELFF

j_call: TRBJ2-7
d_call: TRBD2
v_call: TRBV10-3
clone_size: -
cdr3_nt: TGTGCCATCAGGGCGGGAGGTACCCACGAGCAGTACTTC
cdr3_aa: CAIRAGGTHEQYF

j_call: TRBJ1-5
d_call: TRBD1
v_call: TRBV5-6
clone_size: -
cdr3_nt: TGTGCCAGCAGCAACACCAGGGGGATTTCGCAGCCCCAGCATTTT
cdr3_aa: CASSNTRGISQPQHF

j_call: TRBJ2-7
d_call: -
v_call: TRBV29-1
clone_size: -
cdr3_nt: TGCAGCGCGTGGACGGACAGCTCCTACGAGCAGTACTTC
cdr3_aa: CSAWTDSSYEQYF

j_call: TRBJ2-7
d_call: -
v_call: TRBV30
clone_size: -
cdr3_nt: TGTGCCTGGAGTGTCGCGCCAGGGAGGATACCCTACGAGCAGTACTTC
cdr3_aa: CAWSVAPGRIPYEQYF

j_call: TRBJ2-3
d_call: -
v_call: TRBV2
clone_size: once
cdr3_nt: TGTGCCAGCTCCCGGCGGGAACTCCTCACAGATACGCAGTATTTT
cdr3_aa: CASSRRELLTDTQYF

j_call: TRBJ2-7
d_call: TRBD1
v_call: TRBV29-1
clone_size: -
cdr3_nt: TGCAGCGTTCGGGGACAGAGCTCCTACGAGCAGTACTTC
cdr3_aa: CSVRGQSSYEQYF

j_call: TRBJ2-3
d_call: -
v_call: TRBV4-2
clone_size: -
cdr3_nt: TGTGCCAGCAGCCGGCAAAAAACTAGGGAAATGCGCACAGATACGCAGTATTTT
cdr3_aa: CASSRQKTREMRTDTQYF

j_call: TRBJ2-1
d_call: -
v_call: TRBV12-2
clone_size: -
cdr3_nt: TGTGCAAGTCGCTTGGGGGGGGTGGGGGAGGGCCCAAATGAGCAGTTCTTC
cdr3_aa: CASRLGGVGEGPNEQFF

j_call: TRBJ1-1
d_call: TRBD1
v_call: TRBV7-9
clone_size: -
cdr3_nt: TGTGCCAGCAGCATCCTATACAGGGGGAGGCCTGAAGCTTTCTTT
cdr3_aa: CASSILYRGRPEAFF

j_call: TRBJ2-7
d_call: -
v_call: TRBV5-5
clone_size: few
cdr3_nt: TGTGCCAGCAGCCCAGGGGACATGAGTACCTTCGAGCAGTACTTC
cdr3_aa: CASSPGDMSTFEQYF

j_call: TRBJ1-6
d_call: -
v_call: TRBV7-2
clone_size: -
cdr3_nt: TGTGCCAGCAGCCCCAACTCCTATTCACCCCTCCACTTT
cdr3_aa: CASSPNSYSPLHF

j_call: TRBJ2-7
d_call: TRBD2
v_call: TRBV28
clone_size: -
cdr3_nt: TGTGCCAGCAGTTTTATTCCTAGCGGGGCCCCCAGCTCCTACGAGCAGTACTTC
cdr3_aa: CASSFIPSGAPSSYEQYF

j_call: TRBJ2-1
d_call: -
v_call: TRBV5-5
clone_size: few
cdr3_nt: TGTGCCAGCAGCTTTCGGCTAGCCGAAACCAATGAGCAGTTCTTC
cdr3_aa: CASSFRLAETNEQFF

j_call: TRBJ2-7
d_call: -
v_call: TRBV29-1
clone_size: -
cdr3_nt: TGCAGCGTTGAAGACGAGAGCTCCTACGAGCAGTACTTC
cdr3_aa: CSVEDESSYEQYF

j_call: TRBJ2-7
d_call: TRBD2
v_call: TRBV5-6
clone_size: -
cdr3_nt: TGTGCCAGCAGCCGGGGGGGGTCCCACTACGAGCAGTACTTC
cdr3_aa: CASSRGGSHYEQYF

j_call: TRBJ2-2
d_call: TRBD2
v_call: TRBV5-1
clone_size: -
cdr3_nt: TGCGCCAGCATGGGACTAGCGGGAGGGGTAAAGAACACCGGGGAGCTGTTTTTT
cdr3_aa: CASMGLAGGVKNTGELFF

j_call: TRBJ2-3
d_call: -
v_call: TRBV19
clone_size: -
cdr3_nt: TGTGCCAGTAGTAGCGGTGGGAGCACAGATACGCAGTATTTT
cdr3_aa: CASSSGGSTDTQYF

j_call: TRBJ1-2
d_call: TRBD1
v_call: TRBV6-6
clone_size: -
cdr3_nt: TGTGCCAGCAGTTACCTGACAGGGTCGGACTACACCTTC
cdr3_aa: CASSYLTGSDYTF

j_call: TRBJ1-5
d_call: TRBD1
v_call: TRBV5-6
clone_size: -
cdr3_nt: TGTGCCAGCAGCTTCACACCCGGGGGGACAGGGTATAGCAATCAGCCCCAGCATTTT
cdr3_aa: CASSFTPGGTGYSNQPQHF

j_call: TRBJ2-7
d_call: TRBD1
v_call: TRBV13
clone_size: -
cdr3_nt: TGTGCCAGCAGCCTTGTTACCGGGACAGGGCCATACGAGCAGTACTTC
cdr3_aa: CASSLVTGTGPYEQYF

j_call: TRBJ2-4
d_call: TRBD2
v_call: TRBV19
clone_size: -
cdr3_nt: TGTGCCAGCGGGAGGCTAGCGGGCCCTGGAGCCAAAAACATTCAGTACTTC
cdr3_aa: CASGRLAGPGAKNIQYF

j_call: TRBJ2-1
d_call: TRBD2
v_call: TRBV6-6
clone_size: few
cdr3_nt: TGTGCCAGCAGTTACTCGGCTAGCGGGTATTACAATGAGCAGTTCTTC
cdr3_aa: CASSYSASGYYNEQFF

j_call: TRBJ1-1
d_call: -
v_call: TRBV7-2
clone_size: -
cdr3_nt: TGTGCCAGCAGCCCTCAGGGCGGGAAAGCTTTCTTT
cdr3_aa: CASSPQGGKAFF

j_call: TRBJ2-3
d_call: TRBD2
v_call: TRBV11-1
clone_size: -
cdr3_nt: TGTGCCAGCAGCTTCCTTACTAGCGGTAGCACAGATACGCAGTATTTT
cdr3_aa: CASSFLTSGSTDTQYF

j_call: TRBJ2-3
d_call: -
v_call: TRBV5-1
clone_size: once
cdr3_nt: TGCGCCAGCAGCTTGGCAGATCGTTTGGATACGCAGTATTTT
cdr3_aa: CASSLADRLDTQYF

j_call: TRBJ2-7
d_call: TRBD1
v_call: TRBV7-2
clone_size: once
cdr3_nt: TGTGCCAGCAGCCCCCCGAGGGGGACAGACTACGAGCAGTACTTC
cdr3_aa: CASSPPRGTDYEQYF

j_call: TRBJ1-1
d_call: -
v_call: TRBV10-2
clone_size: few
cdr3_nt: TGCGCCTCGCAAGGGGGGGGATCAAACACTGAAGCTTTCTTT
cdr3_aa: CASQGGGSNTEAFF

j_call: TRBJ1-1
d_call: -
v_call: TRBV27
clone_size: few
cdr3_nt: TGTGCCAGCAAGGGGGTCCTCACTGAAGCTTTCTTT
cdr3_aa: CASKGVLTEAFF

j_call: TRBJ1-1
d_call: -
v_call: TRBV25-1
clone_size: -
cdr3_nt: TGTGCCAGCAGTGAATTACACGGGACTGAAGCTTTCTTT
cdr3_aa: CASSELHGTEAFF